These 15 T cell receptor beta chains were all obtained from the same sample, sequenced in a study of Ad26.COV2.S vaccination and SARS-CoV-2 variants (dated by TCRdb to the early 2020s). Explained via the paper, the treatment or condition label denotes: roughly 19 received Ad26.COV2.S at low or high dose, single or two shots; 5 received placebo; per-sample allocation not given. For vaccine and placebo recipients, the sequenced repertoires came from samples collected on day 63 after the first injection. The protocol used for the library was the immunoSEQ multiplex PCR assay. TCRdb limited this immuneACCESS table to in-frame rearrangements with V and J called. A share of clones is missing; checked studies link under half to unresolved V genes, and the rest is unexplained. The sample data list a few hundred thousand clones, and around nine tenths of these were observed just once. Jointly, the top ten make up 3.5% to 4% of the sample.

The sequencing used peripheral blood, collected in a trial of Ad26.COV2.S vaccine versus placebo. All receptors derive from a person aged 18-65 years who received the Ad26.COV2.S COVID-19 vaccine or a placebo.

In this sample, this clone turned up once. The gene calls are TRBV6-1 and TRBJ2-7; D call uncertain. This CDR3 is 14 amino acids long. V gave up 1 base and J gave up 2 bases, with 9 bases separating them. CDR1 is MNHNS and CDR2 is SASEGT in the germline V gene. The DNA of the CDR3 is TGTGCCAGCAGTGAAGGCTGGCAGACCTACGAGCAGTACTTC. Its protein product is CASSEGWQTYEQYF.

The chain couples TRBV6-5 to TRBJ2-5, with TRBD2 identical over 9 bases. Germline assignment: CDR1 MNHEY and CDR2 SVGAGI. Trimming took 4 bases from V and 5 from J; bases not matched to a gene: 8. This CDR3 region has 15 residues. CDR3 nucleotide sequence: TGTGCCAGCAGTTTAACGCGGGGGGGCCTCGAGACCCAGTACTTC. Its protein product is CASSLTRGGLETQYF.

This clone is a singleton in its sample. The chain carries TRBV30 and TRBJ1-2, with D perhaps TRBD1 (5 bases). Trimming cost V 0 bases and J 6 bases, with 11 bases left between them. This CDR3 comprises 13 residues. Germline CDR1 is GTSNPN and CDR2 is SVGIG (reference sequence). This CDR3 reads CAWSVEPGNGYTF. CDR3 DNA sequence: TGTGCCTGGAGTGTAGAGCCAGGGAATGGCTACACCTTC.

The chain employs TRBV6-1 and TRBJ1-2; D gene unclear. Germline V gene sequence: CDR1 MNHNS, CDR2 SASEGT. Trimming removed 1 base from V and 0 bases from J, with 9 bases in between. The CDR3 extends over 15 amino acids. CDR3 bases: TGTGCCAGCAGTGAAGGACACCAAGCTAACTATGGCTACACCTTC. Residues: CASSEGHQANYGYTF.

This clone was picked up one time. The chain joins TRBV18 to TRBJ1-5; D is undetermined. The CDR3 is 15 residues long. Germline CDR1 is KGHSH and CDR2 is LQKENI. V lost 2 bases to trimming and J lost 0 bases, with 8 bases between them. CDR3 DNA sequence: TGTGCCAGCTCACCAATAGGAGATAGCAATCAGCCCCAGCATTTT. This gives the protein CASSPIGDSNQPQHF.

In this sample, this clone turned up a few times. This sequence joins TRBV19 and TRBJ1-2; 7 nucleotides line up with TRBD1. CDR3 length: 15 amino acids. Germline V gene sequence: CDR1 LNHDA, CDR2 SQIVND (reference sequence). The trim removed 6 bases at V and 7 bases at J, leaving 14 bases unmatched. CDR3 sequence reads: CASSLLGQLDGGYTF. DNA for the CDR3: TGTGCCAGTAGCCTATTGGGACAGTTGGATGGTGGCTACACCTTC. Using reference TRBV19 and TRBJ1-2 for the parts outside the CDR3, the full variable domain is DGGITQSPKYLFRKEGQNVTLSCEQNLNHDAMYWYRQDPGQGLRLIYYSQIVNDFQKGDIAEGYSVSREKKESFPLTVTSAQKNPTAFYLCASSLLGQLDGGYTFGSGTRLTVV.

V gene TRBV6-6 combines with J gene TRBJ2-5; maybe TRBD1 (5 bases). This CDR3 has 14 residues. CDR1 is MNHNY, CDR2 SVGAGI, per germline (reference sequence). Trimming removed 6 bases at V and 5 bases at J, with 16 bases between. The CDR3 bases are TGTGCCAGCAGCTATTTTGGGGCGAGCGAGACCCAGTACTTC. This encodes CASSYFGASETQYF.

This chain uses TRBV7-6 with TRBJ1-4; D not certain. CDR3 length: 16 amino acids. V lost 1 base to trimming and J lost 0 bases, with 9 bases between them. Germline-derived CDR1 and CDR2 are SGHVS and FNYEAQ. The CDR3 coding sequence is TGTGCCAGCAGCTTAGACCATACAACAACTAATGAAAAACTGTTTTTT. Its translation: CASSLDHTTTNEKLFF.

V gene TRBV5-1 combines with J gene TRBJ2-3; 13 positions match TRBD2. Germline lookup yields CDR1 SGHRS and CDR2 YFSETQ. The CDR3 contains 19 residues. V lost 0 bases to trimming and J lost 4 bases; unmatched junction nucleotides: 11. CDR3 in amino acids: CASSLADRGLAGRADTQYF. CDR3 DNA: TGCGCCAGCAGCTTGGCCGATAGGGGACTAGCGGGGAGAGCAGATACGCAGTATTTT.

The J gene is TRBJ1-1, the V gene TRBV10-3, with D tentatively TRBD1 (6 bases). V gave up 0 bases and J gave up 2 bases, with 16 bases separating them. This CDR3 is 17 amino acids long. The V gene's germline CDR1 is ENHRY and CDR2 SYGVKD. CDR3 bases: TGTGCCATCAGTGAGTCGGGGGCGGGAAAATCAAACACTGAAGCTTTCTTT. This translates into CAISESGAGKSNTEAFF.

The chain uses TRBV5-4 and TRBJ2-3, with D perhaps TRBD2 (7 bases). Germline V gene data show CDR1 as SGHNT and CDR2 as YYREEE (reference sequence). V lost 5 bases and J lost 6, with 19 bases in between. The CDR3 loop spans 15 amino acids. The CDR3: CASRRGGAGGDTQYF. DNA for the CDR3: TGTGCCAGCAGACGAGGGGGGGCCGGAGGGGATACGCAGTATTTT.

The genes are TRBV11-2 and TRBJ1-1; D unresolved. Germline lookup yields CDR1 SGHAT and CDR2 FQNNGV. The ends were cut back, 1 base at V and 3 bases at J, with 6 bases in the middle. The CDR3 length is 13 residues. CDR3 amino acids: CASSLVRDTEAFF. The CDR3 DNA reads as TGTGCCAGCAGCTTAGTCCGGGACACTGAAGCTTTCTTT.

The chain is built from TRBV14 and TRBJ1-4, with D possibly matching TRBD1 (5 bases). The CDR3 is 15 residues long. Germline-derived CDR1 and CDR2 are SGHDN and FVKESK. The V end lost 4 bases, the J end lost 14 bases, and 23 bases lay between the germline ends. CDR3 in amino acids: CASSPRAGTGTLLFF. Here the CDR3 DNA reads TGTGCCAGCAGCCCCCGAGCAGGCACAGGCACCCTTCTGTTTTTT.

V usage is TRBV30 and J usage is TRBJ1-1; 10 positions match TRBD1. Trimming cost V 3 bases and J 7 bases; bases outside gene matches: 11. Germline V lookup: CDR1 GTSNPN, CDR2 SVGIG (reference sequence). This CDR3 region has 15 residues. The CDR3 loop is CAWSRGGQGFNEAFF. Written as DNA, the CDR3 is TGTGCCTGGAGCCGGGGGGGACAGGGGTTTAATGAAGCTTTCTTT.

This clone was observed a single time. The rearrangement links TRBV7-2 to TRBJ2-5; D uncertain. Germline CDR1 and CDR2: SGHTA and FQGNSA. V lost 1 base, J lost 3 bases, and 9 bases lay in between. CDR3 length: 14 amino acids. CDR3 in amino acids: CASSLGTEKETQYF. The CDR3 DNA is TGTGCCAGCAGCTTAGGAACAGAGAAAGAGACCCAGTACTTC.